The next 15 T cell receptor beta chains were all read from a single sample in a study of blood T cell repertoires in COVID-19. The method was immunoSEQ multiplex PCR; TCRdb's version includes in-frame clones alone and lacks a portion of them. Among some 180,000 clones, approximately 89% were seen once, and the ten largest hold around 8%. Specimen: peripheral blood. Receptors were obtained from a woman between 55 and 75 years old with acute or convalescent COVID-19.

The gene calls are TRBV15 and TRBJ1-5; unclear D gene. Trimming stripped 5 bases from V and 6 bases from J, with 11 bases between. The CDR3 length is 13 residues. CDR1 and CDR2 from the germline V gene are LNHNV and YYDKDF (reference sequence). The CDR3 region has the DNA TGTGCCACCAGCGATAGTCGAGCTCAGCCCCAGCATTTT. Its translation: CATSDSRAQPQHF.

The CDR3 DNA is TGTGCCAGCAGTTACGTTCAGGGAACAAGTTACGAGCAGTACTTC. The encoded protein is CASSYVQGTSYEQYF. The chain carries TRBV6-5 and TRBJ2-7; tentatively, D is TRBD1 (5 bases). CDR1 MNHEY and CDR2 SVGAGI come from the germline V gene. V was cut by 2 bases and J by 4 bases, with 15 bases left in between. The CDR3 loop spans 15 amino acids.

V is TRBV30 and J is TRBJ2-2; TRBD1 aligns across 7 bases. After removal of 3 bases from V and 2 bases from J, the junction contained 6 bases not matched to a gene. The CDR3 loop spans 15 amino acids. Germline lookup yields CDR1 GTSNPN and CDR2 SVGIG (reference sequence). CDR3 coding DNA: TGTGCCTGGAGAGCCGGGACAGTAAACACCGGGGAGCTGTTTTTT. Translated, it gives CAWRAGTVNTGELFF.

This chain uses TRBV10-3 with TRBJ1-2, with TRBD1 matching 8 bases. Germline loops: CDR1 ENHRY, CDR2 SYGVKD. With V trimmed by 0 bases and J by 1 base, 1 base remained unmatched. The CDR3 totals 15 residues. CDR3 loop: CAISESTGVNYGYTF. CDR3 DNA: TGTGCCATCAGTGAGTCGACAGGGGTTAACTATGGCTACACCTTC.

The chain is built from TRBV6-1 and TRBJ1-1; D unclear. The CDR3 spans 15 residues. Looked up from germline, CDR1 is MNHNS and CDR2 is SASEGT. V gave up 3 bases and J gave up 3 bases, with 14 bases separating them. Here the CDR3 reads CASSEIPRGYTEAFF. The DNA for the CDR3 is TGTGCCAGCAGTGAGATCCCCAGAGGGTACACTGAAGCTTTCTTT.

The CDR3 sequence: CASRPGTANTEAFF. CDR3 nucleotide sequence: TGTGCCAGCCGCCCCGGGACAGCGAACACTGAAGCTTTCTTT. The chain links TRBV3-1 (or the pseudogene TRBV3-2) to TRBJ1-1, with 7 bases matching TRBD1. This CDR3 is built from 14 residues. The germline V gene encodes CDR1 LGHDT and CDR2 YNNKEL (reference sequence). Trimming removed 8 bases from V and 1 base from J; junction bases left unmatched: 7.

V gene TRBV6-1 combines with J gene TRBJ1-2; the D is unclear. CDR1 MNHNS and CDR2 SASEGT come from the germline V gene. The ends were cut back, 1 base at V and 4 bases at J, with 16 bases in the middle. The CDR3 totals 16 residues. The CDR3 is CASSEVVTDLVYGYTF. The CDR3 region has the DNA TGTGCCAGCAGTGAAGTGGTAACAGATTTGGTCTATGGCTACACCTTC.

J is TRBJ2-4 and V is TRBV20-1, with 7 bases identical to TRBD1. The germline CDR1 and CDR2 sequences are DFQATT and SNEGSKA (reference sequence). The V gene end was trimmed by 3 bases and the J gene end by 0 bases; junction bases not matched to a gene: 11. The CDR3 spans 17 residues. The CDR3: CSASRTGTALAKNIQYF. CDR3 coding DNA: TGCAGTGCTAGTCGCACCGGGACAGCACTAGCCAAAAACATTCAGTACTTC.

The chain couples TRBV7-2 to TRBJ2-1; 12 nucleotides align to TRBD1. The germline CDR1 and CDR2 sequences are SGHTA and FQGNSA. V lost 3 bases, J lost 7 bases, and 4 bases stayed unmatched. There are 15 residues in the CDR3. The CDR3 nucleotides read TGTGCCAGCAGCTTGGGACAGGGGGCGAAAAATGAGCAGTTCTTC. Translation: CASSLGQGAKNEQFF.

The sample holds a few counts of this clone. The chain employs TRBV15 and TRBJ1-2; D is ambiguous. Trimming removed 0 bases at V and 1 base at J, with 9 bases between. The germline gives CDR1 LNHNV, CDR2 YYDKDF (reference sequence). The CDR3 consists of 15 residues. The CDR3 loop is CATSRELHLNYGYTF. CDR3 DNA sequence: TGTGCCACCAGCAGAGAACTGCACCTTAACTATGGCTACACCTTC.

CDR3 protein: CASSPTVRTSGYEQYV. In DNA form, the CDR3 reads TGTGCCAGCAGCCCCACAGTTCGGACTAGCGGCTACGAGCAGTACGTC. The chain couples TRBV3-1 (or the pseudogene TRBV3-2) to TRBJ2-7, with 10 bases that match TRBD2. The CDR3 consists of 16 residues. Germline assignment: CDR1 LGHDT and CDR2 YNNKEL (reference sequence). The V segment lost 4 bases and the J segment 3 bases; nucleotides outside the gene matches: 9.

CDR3 coding DNA: TGCAGTGCTAGTGACTCCACAGATACGCAGTATTTT. Translation: CSASDSTDTQYF. The genes are TRBV20-1 and TRBJ2-3; D unclear. This CDR3 is 12 amino acids long. Germline V CDR1 and CDR2: DFQATT, SNEGSKA (reference sequence). The V end was cut by 3 bases, the J end by 2 bases, with 6 bases between.

The rearrangement links TRBV19 to TRBJ1-2; the D gene is possibly TRBD1 (6 bases). V lost 3 bases and J lost 3, with 8 bases in between. The CDR3 runs to 13 residues. Per the germline V gene, CDR1 is LNHDA and CDR2 is SQIVND (reference sequence). The CDR3, as DNA: TGTGCCAGTAGTATCAGGGGAGACTATGGCTACACCTTC. It encodes CASSIRGDYGYTF.

This clone was counted between two and nine times. The chain recombines TRBV6-2 or TRBV6-3 with TRBJ2-5; 7 nucleotides agree with TRBD2. V lost 6 bases and J lost 1; bases outside the gene matches: 11. There are 16 residues in the CDR3. Germline assignment: CDR1 MNHEY and CDR2 SVGEGT. This CDR3 is CASSLTRTRSQETQYF. CDR3 coding DNA: TGTGCCAGCAGCCTAACCCGGACTAGAAGCCAAGAGACCCAGTACTTC.

This chain uses TRBV9 with TRBJ2-1, with 9 bases lining up with TRBD1. The CDR3 spans 19 residues. The junction had 10 bases not matched to a gene; V was cut back by 0 bases and J by 0 bases. Per the germline V gene, CDR1 is SGDLS and CDR2 is YYNGEE. CDR3 nucleotides: TGTGCCAGCAGCGTAGCTCCGGGACAGGGAATAAGCTCCTACAATGAGCAGTTCTTC. Its protein product is CASSVAPGQGISSYNEQFF.